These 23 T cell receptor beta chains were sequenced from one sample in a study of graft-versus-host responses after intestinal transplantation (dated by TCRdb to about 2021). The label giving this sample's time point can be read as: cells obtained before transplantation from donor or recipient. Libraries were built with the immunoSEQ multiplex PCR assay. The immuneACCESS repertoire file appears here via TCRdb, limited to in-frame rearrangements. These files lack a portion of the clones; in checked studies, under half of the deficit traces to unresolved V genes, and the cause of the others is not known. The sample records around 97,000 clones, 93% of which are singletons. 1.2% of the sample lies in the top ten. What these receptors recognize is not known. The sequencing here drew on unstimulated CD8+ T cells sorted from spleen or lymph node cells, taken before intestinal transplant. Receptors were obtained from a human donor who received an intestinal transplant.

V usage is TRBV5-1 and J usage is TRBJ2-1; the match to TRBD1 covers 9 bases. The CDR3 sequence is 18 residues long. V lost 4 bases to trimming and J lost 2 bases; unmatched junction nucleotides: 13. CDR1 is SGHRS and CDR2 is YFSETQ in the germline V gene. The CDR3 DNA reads TGCGCCAGCAGCACCGACAGGGGGGACCCCGTAACCTACAATGAGCAGTTCTTC. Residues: CASSTDRGDPVTYNEQFF. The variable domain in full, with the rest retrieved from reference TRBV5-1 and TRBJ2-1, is KAGVTQTPRYLIKTRGQQVTLSCSPISGHRSVSWYQQTPGQGLQFLFEYFSETQRNKGNFPGRFSGRQFSNSRSEMNVSTLELGDSALYLCASSTDRGDPVTYNEQFFGPGTRLTVL.

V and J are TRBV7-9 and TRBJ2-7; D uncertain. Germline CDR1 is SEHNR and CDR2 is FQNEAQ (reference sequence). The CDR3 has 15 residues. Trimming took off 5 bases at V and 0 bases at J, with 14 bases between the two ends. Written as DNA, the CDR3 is TGTGCCAGCAGCCACCCGGGTCAAAACTCCTACGAGCAGTACTTC. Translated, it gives CASSHPGQNSYEQYF.

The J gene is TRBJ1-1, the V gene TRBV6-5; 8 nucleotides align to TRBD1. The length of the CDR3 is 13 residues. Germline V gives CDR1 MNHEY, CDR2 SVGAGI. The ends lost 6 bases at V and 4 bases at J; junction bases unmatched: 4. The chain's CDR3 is CASRTGVGTEAFF. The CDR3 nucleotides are TGTGCCAGCAGGACAGGGGTGGGCACTGAAGCTTTCTTT.

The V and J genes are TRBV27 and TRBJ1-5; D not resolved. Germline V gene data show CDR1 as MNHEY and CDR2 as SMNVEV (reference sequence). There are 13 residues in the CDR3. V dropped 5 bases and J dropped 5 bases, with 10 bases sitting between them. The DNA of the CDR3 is TGTGCCAGCAGTCTCAAATCGGATCAGCCCCAGCATTTT. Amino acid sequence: CASSLKSDQPQHF.

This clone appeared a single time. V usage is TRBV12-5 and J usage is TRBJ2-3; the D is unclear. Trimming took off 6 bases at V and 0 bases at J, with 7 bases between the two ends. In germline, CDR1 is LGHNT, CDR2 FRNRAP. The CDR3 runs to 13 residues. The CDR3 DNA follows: TGTGCTAGTGGGGCTTTTAGCACAGATACGCAGTATTTT. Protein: CASGAFSTDTQYF.

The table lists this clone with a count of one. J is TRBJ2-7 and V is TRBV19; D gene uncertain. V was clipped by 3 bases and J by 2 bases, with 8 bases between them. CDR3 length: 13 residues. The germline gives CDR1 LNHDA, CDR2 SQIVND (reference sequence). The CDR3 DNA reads TGTGCCAGTAGTATGGGCCTCGCCTACGAGCAGTACTTC. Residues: CASSMGLAYEQYF.

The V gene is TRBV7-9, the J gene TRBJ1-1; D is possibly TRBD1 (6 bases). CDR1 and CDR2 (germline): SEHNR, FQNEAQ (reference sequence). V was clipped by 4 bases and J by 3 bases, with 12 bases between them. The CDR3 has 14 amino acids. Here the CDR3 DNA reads TGTGCCAGCAGCTCAACTACAGGGTACACTGAAGCTTTCTTT. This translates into CASSSTTGYTEAFF.

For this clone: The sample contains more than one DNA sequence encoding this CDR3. The CDR3 loop is CARSLVSPQKETQYF. DNA of the CDR3: TGTGCCAGAAGCCTCGTCTCTCCGCAAAAAGAGACCCAGTACTTC. The chain employs TRBV5-3 and TRBJ2-5; D is unclear. TRBV5-3 is classed as an ORF, of uncertain function. CDR3 length equals 15 residues. Trimming took 4 bases from V and 3 from J, leaving 16 bases between them.

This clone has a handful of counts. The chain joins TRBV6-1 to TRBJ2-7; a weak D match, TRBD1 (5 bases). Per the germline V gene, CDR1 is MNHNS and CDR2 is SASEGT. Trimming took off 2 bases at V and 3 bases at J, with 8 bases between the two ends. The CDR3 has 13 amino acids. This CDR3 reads CASSERQNYEQYF. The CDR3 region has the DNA TGTGCCAGCAGTGAACGACAGAACTACGAGCAGTACTTC.

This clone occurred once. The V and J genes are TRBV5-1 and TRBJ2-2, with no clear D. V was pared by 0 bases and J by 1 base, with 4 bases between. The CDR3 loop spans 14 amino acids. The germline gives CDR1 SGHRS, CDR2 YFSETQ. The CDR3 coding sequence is TGCGCCAGCAGCTTGGTCGGGAACACCGGGGAGCTGTTTTTT. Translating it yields CASSLVGNTGELFF.

In DNA form, the CDR3 reads TGTGCCAGCAGCCAAGAAGGGCGGATAGACTACGAGCAGTACTTC. Translated, it gives CASSQEGRIDYEQYF. This rearrangement joins TRBV14 to TRBJ2-7; D is uncertain. This CDR3 is 15 amino acids long. The V gene lost 0 bases and the J gene lost 3 bases, with 12 bases spanning the gap. Germline CDR1 reads SGHDN; CDR2 reads FVKESK.

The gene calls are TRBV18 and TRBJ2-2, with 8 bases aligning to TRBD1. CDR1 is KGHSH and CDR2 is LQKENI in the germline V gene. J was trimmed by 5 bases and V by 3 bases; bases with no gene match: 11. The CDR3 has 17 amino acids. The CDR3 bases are TGTGCCAGCTCACCTAGCCCCCGGGACAGGTTAACCGGGGAGCTGTTTTTT. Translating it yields CASSPSPRDRLTGELFF.

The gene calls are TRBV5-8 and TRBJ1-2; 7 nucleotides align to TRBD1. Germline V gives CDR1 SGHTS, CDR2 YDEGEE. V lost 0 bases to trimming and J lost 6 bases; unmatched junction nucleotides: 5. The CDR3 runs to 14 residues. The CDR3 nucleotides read TGTGCCAGCAGCTTGGTAGGGACAGCGAATGGCTACACCTTC. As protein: CASSLVGTANGYTF.

CDR3 residues: CASSFGGRGSPLHF. The CDR3 region has the DNA TGTGCCAGCAGTTTTGGGGGGCGCGGGTCACCCCTCCACTTT. The rearrangement links TRBV27 to TRBJ1-6; tentative D call: TRBD1 (6 bases). Between the trimmed V and J ends, which lost 3 bases and 10 bases, there was a span of 13 bases. CDR1 is MNHEY and CDR2 is SMNVEV in the germline V gene (reference sequence). This CDR3 contains 14 residues.

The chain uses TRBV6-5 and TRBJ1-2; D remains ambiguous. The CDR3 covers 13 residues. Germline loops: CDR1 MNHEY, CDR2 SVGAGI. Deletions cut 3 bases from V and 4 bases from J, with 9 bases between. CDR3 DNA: TGTGCCAGCAGTTATAATCACGGCTATGGCTACACCTTC. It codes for CASSYNHGYGYTF.

CDR3 DNA sequence: TGTGCCAGCAGGAGGGAACTAGCTGACTACGAGCAGTACTTC. Its translation: CASRRELADYEQYF. This sequence joins TRBV27 and TRBJ2-7; weak D call: TRBD2 (6 bases). CDR1 is MNHEY, CDR2 SMNVEV, per germline (reference sequence). The length of the CDR3 is 14 residues. V was trimmed by 6 bases and J by 3 bases, leaving 15 bases between them.

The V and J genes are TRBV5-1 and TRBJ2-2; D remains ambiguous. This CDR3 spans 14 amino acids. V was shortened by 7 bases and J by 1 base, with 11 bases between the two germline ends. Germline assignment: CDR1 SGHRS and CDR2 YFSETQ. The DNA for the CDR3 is TGCGCCAGCCGGTTGATGCAGAACACCGGGGAGCTGTTTTTT. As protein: CASRLMQNTGELFF.

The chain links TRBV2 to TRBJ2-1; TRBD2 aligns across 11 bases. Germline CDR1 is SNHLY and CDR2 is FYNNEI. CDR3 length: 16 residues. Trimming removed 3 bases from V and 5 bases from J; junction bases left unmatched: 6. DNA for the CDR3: TGTGCCAGCAGTGAGGCTAGCGGGGGGCCCGACAATGAGCAGTTCTTC. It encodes CASSEASGGPDNEQFF.

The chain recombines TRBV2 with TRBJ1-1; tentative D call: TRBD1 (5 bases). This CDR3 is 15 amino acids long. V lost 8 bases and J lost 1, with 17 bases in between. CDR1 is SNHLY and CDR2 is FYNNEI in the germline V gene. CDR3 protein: CASGGSKGPNTEAFF. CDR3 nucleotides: TGTGCCAGCGGGGGATCGAAAGGGCCGAACACTGAAGCTTTCTTT.

The CDR3 here is CASSLWVRGIETQYF. As DNA, the CDR3 is TGTGCCAGCAGCTTATGGGTACGCGGGATAGAGACCCAGTACTTC. The chain links TRBV11-3 to TRBJ2-5; D is perhaps TRBD2 (6 bases). Trimming took off 2 bases at V and 4 bases at J, with 14 bases between the two ends. CDR3 size: 15 residues. The germline CDR1 and CDR2 sequences are SGHNT and YENEEA.

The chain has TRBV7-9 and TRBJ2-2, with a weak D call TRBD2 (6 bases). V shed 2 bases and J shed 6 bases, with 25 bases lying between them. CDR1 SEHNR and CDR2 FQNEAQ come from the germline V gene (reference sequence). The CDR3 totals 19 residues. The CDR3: CASSLWEIRGLGRPGELFF. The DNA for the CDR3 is TGTGCCAGCAGCTTATGGGAGATAAGGGGACTCGGGCGGCCCGGGGAGCTGTTTTTT.

In DNA, the CDR3 is TGTGCCTCCCCCGCCGCAGGGAGGGTGAACACTGAAGCTTTCTTT. It yields the protein CASPAAGRVNTEAFF. This chain links TRBV30 with TRBJ1-1; TRBD1 might be the D (5 bases). The V end lost 7 bases, the J end lost 0 bases, and 18 bases lay between the germline ends. The germline gives CDR1 GTSNPN, CDR2 SVGIG (reference sequence). The CDR3 is made up of 15 amino acids.

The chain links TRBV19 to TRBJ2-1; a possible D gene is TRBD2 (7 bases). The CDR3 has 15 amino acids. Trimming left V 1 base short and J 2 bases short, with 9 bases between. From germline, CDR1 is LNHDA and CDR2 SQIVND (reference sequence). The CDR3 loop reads CASSIGGGPYNEQFF. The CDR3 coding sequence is TGTGCCAGTAGTATAGGCGGGGGCCCCTACAATGAGCAGTTCTTC.